Described below is a single T cell receptor (beta chain) sequence and its context. Method: immunoSEQ multiplex PCR; TCRdb's copy keeps in-frame clones and lacks some. Of 87,000 or so clones in the sample, approximately 83% were seen once. This sample is part of a study of blood T cell repertoires in COVID-19. About the study: The United States, Italy and Spain provided the acute and convalescent COVID-19 samples.

Germline CDR1 SQVTM, CDR2 ANQGSEA. This CDR3 is built from 13 residues. V was clipped by 3 bases and J by 2 bases, with 8 bases between them. This receptor was obtained from a woman aged 65 to 85 with acute or convalescent COVID-19. The chain recombines TRBV29-1 with TRBJ1-3; D not certain. Material: peripheral blood. CDR3 coding DNA: TGCAGCGTTGATGTTCTAGCTGGAAACACCATATATTTT. This sequence encodes CSVDVLAGNTIYF.